What follows are 21 T cell receptor beta chains derived from one specimen sequenced in a study of shared clonotypes between healthy human individuals. Measured with immunoSEQ multiplex PCR; TCRdb has only the in-frame clones, and not every one. Here the sample spans about 500,000 clones, roughly four fifths being singletons. Input material: PBMCs. These TCRs come from a woman between 40 and 55 years old in good health. Some clones in this sample may be carry-over from other donors' samples.

This chain joins TRBV9 and TRBJ2-1; D is uncertain. Between the trimmed V and J ends, which lost 4 bases and 0 bases, there was a span of 11 bases. The CDR3 totals 15 residues. CDR1 is SGDLS, CDR2 YYNGEE, per germline. The chain's CDR3 is CASSPDLNSYNEQFF. The CDR3 DNA is TGTGCCAGCAGCCCGGACCTTAACTCCTACAATGAGCAGTTCTTC.

The V call is TRBV7-9, the J call TRBJ2-2; 8 bases fit TRBD1. There are 16 residues in the CDR3. The germline V gene has CDR1 SEHNR and CDR2 FQNEAQ (reference sequence). V shed 4 bases, J shed 8 bases, and the junction held 12 bases outside the gene matches. The CDR3 sequence is CASSSPGQASGGELFF. As DNA, the CDR3 is TGTGCCAGCAGCTCCCCGGGACAGGCCTCGGGAGGGGAGCTGTTTTTT. Supplemented by reference TRBV7-9 and TRBJ2-2, the full variable domain reads DTGVSQNPRHKITKRGQNVTFRCDPISEHNRLYWYRQTLGQGPEFLTYFQNEAQLEKSRLLSDRFSAERPKGSFSTLEIQRTEQGDSAMYLCASSSPGQASGGELFFGEGSRLTVL.

This rearrangement joins TRBV5-1 to TRBJ2-7; D not certain. Germline values: CDR1 SGHRS, CDR2 YFSETQ. This CDR3 is built from 15 residues. V was clipped by 1 base and J by 0 bases, with 11 bases between them. Here the CDR3 reads CASSLRGTNSYEQYF. As DNA, the CDR3 is TGCGCCAGCAGCTTGCGAGGTACTAACTCCTACGAGCAGTACTTC.

J is TRBJ2-7 and V is TRBV4-1; 10 bases are shared with TRBD2. The V gene's germline CDR1 is MGHRA and CDR2 YSYEKL. J was trimmed by 3 bases and V by 0 bases; bases with no gene match: 5. CDR3 length equals 16 residues. CDR3: CASSQDRASGGYEQYF. CDR3 bases: TGCGCCAGCAGCCAAGATCGGGCTAGCGGGGGCTACGAGCAGTACTTC.

This clone appeared a few times. This rearrangement joins TRBV5-6 to TRBJ2-5, with TRBD2 matching over 15 bases. The length of the CDR3 is 17 residues. CDR1 and CDR2 from the germline V gene are SGHDT and YYEEEE. V dropped 1 base and J dropped 4; count of bases not matched to a gene: 5. CDR3 in amino acids: CASSLRTSGRAPETQYF. In DNA, the CDR3 is TGTGCCAGCAGCTTGAGGACTAGCGGGAGGGCCCCAGAGACCCAGTACTTC.

The chain links TRBV5-8 to TRBJ2-3; TRBD1 matches at 7 bases. Trimming cost V 0 bases and J 5 bases; bases outside gene matches: 9. Germline V gene lookup returns CDR1 SGHTS and CDR2 YDEGEE. CDR3 length: 16 residues. In DNA form, the CDR3 reads TGTGCCAGCAGCTTGGGAGGACAGGCTCTAGGAGATACGCAGTATTTT. This codes for CASSLGGQALGDTQYF.

The V gene is TRBV10-3, the J gene TRBJ2-5, with D perhaps matching TRBD2 (5 bases). The CDR3 is 13 amino acids. Germline assignment: CDR1 ENHRY and CDR2 SYGVKD. Trimming cost V 3 bases and J 2 bases, with 7 bases left between them. DNA for the CDR3: TGTGCCATCAGTGATGGGAGACAAGAGACCCAGTACTTC. Protein: CAISDGRQETQYF.

The chain uses TRBV4-2 and TRBJ1-1; D not resolved. V lost 5 bases to trimming and J lost 1 base, with 11 bases between them. The germline gives CDR1 LGHNA, CDR2 YNFKEQ. This CDR3 spans 14 amino acids. The CDR3 sequence is CASSFELGNTEAFF. The CDR3 DNA is TGTGCCAGCAGCTTCGAGCTAGGGAACACTGAAGCTTTCTTT.

This rearrangement joins TRBV27 to TRBJ2-7; D not certain. This CDR3 is built from 15 residues. Trimming removed 4 bases from V and 3 bases from J, with 16 bases in between. Germline assignment: CDR1 MNHEY and CDR2 SMNVEV (reference sequence). The CDR3 sequence is CASSSLFRDNYEQYF. DNA of the CDR3: TGTGCCAGCAGTTCACTATTCAGAGACAACTACGAGCAGTACTTC.

This chain joins TRBV7-4 and TRBJ2-5; D uncertain. The DNA matches TRBJ2-7 better at its end, which makes the J call doubtful. Germline CDR1 and CDR2: SGHVT and SQSDAQ. The CDR3 is made up of 17 amino acids. The CDR3 region has the DNA TGTGCCAGCAGCTTAGCGAAGATTCAGGAGAGCTCCTACGAGCAGTACTTC. As protein: CASSLAKIQESSYEQYF.

The CDR3 protein is CASRFERSKYF. The CDR3 bases are TGTGCCAGCAGGTTCGAGCGATCCAAGTACTTC. V gene TRBV2 combines with J gene TRBJ2-7, with D unclear. The CDR3 is 11 residues long. V lost 6 bases and J lost 11, with 14 bases in between. The germline CDR1 and CDR2 sequences are SNHLY and FYNNEI.

The chain joins TRBV6-6 to TRBJ1-2; TRBD1 matches 7 bases. The trim removed 6 bases at V and 3 bases at J, leaving 7 bases unmatched. The CDR3 totals 14 residues. Looked up from germline, CDR1 is MNHNY and CDR2 is SVGAGI (reference sequence). This CDR3 is CASSSDRAYYGYTF. The CDR3 nucleotides are TGTGCCAGCAGCTCTGACAGGGCCTACTATGGCTACACCTTC.

This rearrangement joins TRBV29-1 to TRBJ1-2; TRBD1 aligns across 7 bases. Looked up from germline, CDR1 is SQVTM and CDR2 is ANQGSEA. CDR3 length: 13 residues. V gave up 4 bases and J gave up 3 bases; unmatched junction bases: 5. The CDR3 reads CSVGDTGDYGYTF. The CDR3 bases are TGCAGCGTTGGGGATACAGGGGACTATGGCTACACCTTC.

This clone was picked up a small number of times. This chain links TRBV19 with TRBJ2-7; 7 nucleotides match TRBD1. With V trimmed by 3 bases and J by 6 bases, 5 bases remained unmatched. Germline V CDR1 and CDR2: LNHDA, SQIVND (reference sequence). The CDR3 is 13 amino acids. DNA for the CDR3: TGTGCCAGTAGTATGGGACAGCCGTCCGAGCAGTACTTC. This translates into CASSMGQPSEQYF.

This clone was observed a handful of times. The chain carries TRBV2 and TRBJ2-2; D may be TRBD1 or TRBD2 (5 bases each). The CDR3 totals 15 residues. Germline CDR1 SNHLY, CDR2 FYNNEI. The ends were cut back, 3 bases at V and 5 bases at J, with 13 bases in the middle. CDR3: CASSERGPWTGELFF. CDR3 coding DNA: TGTGCCAGCAGTGAGAGGGGCCCCTGGACCGGGGAGCTGTTTTTT.

The rearrangement joins TRBV25-1 to TRBJ2-1, with 8 bases fitting TRBD2. The CDR3 is made up of 14 amino acids. Unmatched junction bases numbered 7, after V lost 5 bases and J lost 7 bases. Germline CDR1 is MGHDK and CDR2 is SYGVNS. The CDR3 loop reads CASSSASGLNEQFF. The CDR3 DNA reads as TGTGCCAGCAGTAGTGCTAGCGGGCTTAATGAGCAGTTCTTC.

The gene calls are TRBV10-3 and TRBJ2-7; D is perhaps TRBD2 (6 bases). Germline CDR1 and CDR2: ENHRY and SYGVKD. The ends were cut back, 0 bases at V and 3 bases at J, with 9 bases in the middle. CDR3 length: 14 residues. The CDR3 sequence is CAISESRRGYEQYF. DNA for the CDR3: TGTGCCATCAGTGAGTCGAGGCGGGGCTACGAGCAGTACTTC.

Points on this clone: The same CDR3 arises from other DNA sequences in this sample as well. The CDR3 DNA follows: TGCGCCAGCAGTCCTGACAGCATGAACACTGAAGCTTTCTTT. This encodes CASSPDSMNTEAFF. The chain is built from TRBV5-1 and TRBJ1-1, with D possibly TRBD1 on 5 matching bases. Between the trimmed V and J ends, which lost 5 bases and 0 bases, there was a span of 11 bases. The CDR3 length is 14 residues. Germline V gene sequence: CDR1 SGHRS, CDR2 YFSETQ.

The V call is TRBV18, the J call TRBJ2-5; TRBD2 is a possible D gene (6 bases). Per germline, CDR1 KGHSH and CDR2 LQKENI. V lost 4 bases to trimming and J lost 5 bases, with 11 bases between them. This CDR3 region has 13 residues. CDR3 residues: CASSRSGRETQYF. Written as DNA, the CDR3 is TGTGCCAGCTCACGCAGCGGGCGGGAGACCCAGTACTTC.

The rearrangement uses TRBV25-1 and TRBJ2-3; D ambiguous. Germline CDR1 and CDR2: MGHDK and SYGVNS. With 6 bases removed from V and 6 bases from J, the gap between germline ends came to 16 bases. The CDR3 has 14 residues. CDR3: CASRAQVGQDTQYF. CDR3 nucleotides: TGTGCCAGCAGAGCCCAGGTCGGCCAGGATACGCAGTATTTT.

V usage is TRBV6-5 and J usage is TRBJ1-1; D not resolved. Trimming left V 2 bases short and J 2 bases short, with 9 bases between. The germline CDR1 and CDR2 sequences are MNHEY and SVGAGI. The CDR3 totals 14 residues. As DNA, the CDR3 is TGTGCCAGCAGTTACATTGACAACAACACTGAAGCTTTCTTT. Protein sequence: CASSYIDNNTEAFF.